Following are 17 T cell receptor beta chains from one sample sequenced in a study of blood T cell repertoires in COVID-19. Generated by immunoSEQ multiplex PCR, the TCRdb table keeps only in-frame clones and is missing some. Here the sample spans hundreds of thousands of clones, 70% to 90% being singletons. The sequenced material came from peripheral blood. The receptors originated from a man between 18 and 35 years old with active or convalescent COVID-19.

This clone was observed once. The CDR3: CASSTDRGRSSPLHF. CDR3 nucleotides: TGTGCCAGCAGCACGGACAGGGGGCGAAGTTCACCCCTCCACTTT. The chain is built from TRBV5-6 and TRBJ1-6, with TRBD1 identical over 11 bases. Germline V CDR1 and CDR2: SGHDT, YYEEEE. The CDR3 spans 15 residues. V trimming: 4 bases; J trimming: 9 bases; junction bases outside the gene matches: 6. The full variable domain, with the rest looked up from reference TRBV5-6 and TRBJ1-6, is DAGVTQSPTHLIKTRGQQVTLRCSPKSGHDTVSWYQQALGQGPQFIFQYYEEEERQRGNFPDRFSGHQFPNYSSELNVNALLLGDSALYLCASSTDRGRSSPLHFGNGTRLTVT.

Worth noting for this clone: This same CDR3 is encoded by further DNA sequences in the sample. V is TRBV5-1 and J is TRBJ1-1; D gene uncertain. V was clipped by 0 bases and J by 2 bases, with 8 bases between them. The germline V gene encodes CDR1 SGHRS and CDR2 YFSETQ. The CDR3 has 14 amino acids. The CDR3 is CASSLASGNTEAFF. For the CDR3, the DNA is TGCGCCAGCAGCTTGGCTTCAGGAAACACTGAAGCTTTCTTT. Full variable domain (missing parts from reference TRBV5-1 and TRBJ1-1): KAGVTQTPRYLIKTRGQQVTLSCSPISGHRSVSWYQQTPGQGLQFLFEYFSETQRNKGNFPGRFSGRQFSNSRSEMNVSTLELGDSALYLCASSLASGNTEAFFGQGTRLTVV.

The rearrangement links TRBV5-4 to TRBJ1-2; 7 positions agree with TRBD1. Unmatched junction bases numbered 2, after V lost 0 bases and J lost 3 bases. CDR1 and CDR2 from the germline V gene are SGHNT and YYREEE (reference sequence). The CDR3 runs 14 residues. In nucleotides, the CDR3 is TGTGCCAGCAGCTTGGTAACAGGGGACTATGGCTACACCTTC. Its translation: CASSLVTGDYGYTF.

The chain carries TRBV5-1 and TRBJ2-5; 7 nucleotides align to TRBD2. Germline trimming cut 4 bases from V and 5 bases from J; bases unmatched to any gene: 8. Germline V gene sequence: CDR1 SGHRS, CDR2 YFSETQ. CDR3 length equals 14 residues. CDR3 coding DNA: TGCGCCAGCAGCGAACGGACTAGAGGCGAGACCCAGTACTTC. Protein: CASSERTRGETQYF.

The genes are TRBV30 and TRBJ1-2; no definite D call. V was cut by 5 bases and J by 0 bases, with 16 bases left in between. The CDR3 has 15 residues. Germline V gene sequence: CDR1 GTSNPN, CDR2 SVGIG (reference sequence). CDR3 protein: CAWGAARSANYGYTF. In nucleotides, the CDR3 is TGTGCCTGGGGCGCCGCCAGGTCAGCTAACTATGGCTACACCTTC. The complete variable domain, with remaining parts taken from reference TRBV30 and TRBJ1-2, reads SQTIHQWPATLVQPVGSPLSLECTVEGTSNPNLYWYRQAAGRGLQLLFYSVGIGQISSEVPQNLSASRPQDRQFILSSKKLLLSDSGFYLCAWGAARSANYGYTFGSGTRLTVV.

The gene calls are TRBV15 and TRBJ2-5; the match to TRBD1 covers 8 bases. The CDR3 spans 15 residues. With 2 bases clipped from V and 5 bases from J, the junction kept 7 bases outside the gene matches. Germline V lookup: CDR1 LNHNV, CDR2 YYDKDF (reference sequence). The CDR3 here is CATSRQGASHETQYF. The CDR3 nucleotides are TGTGCCACCAGCAGACAGGGGGCGAGTCATGAGACCCAGTACTTC.

The chain employs TRBV7-6 and TRBJ1-2; 7 nucleotides line up with TRBD1. Germline V gives CDR1 SGHVS, CDR2 FNYEAQ. Unmatched junction bases numbered 2, after V lost 11 bases and J lost 5 bases. The CDR3 contains 10 residues. CDR3 region: CAGGQYGYTF. The CDR3 region has the DNA TGTGCCGGGGGACAGTATGGCTACACCTTC.

CDR3 sequence reads: CAGTSGGASKNIQYF. The DNA for the CDR3 is TGTGCCGGGACTAGCGGGGGGGCGTCCAAAAACATTCAGTACTTC. The chain combines TRBV3-1 (or the pseudogene TRBV3-2) with TRBJ2-4; 16 bases fit TRBD2. Germline V gene sequence: CDR1 LGHDT, CDR2 YNNKEL (reference sequence). The length of the CDR3 is 15 residues. V lost 11 bases and J lost 2; bases outside the gene matches: 3.

This chain joins TRBV19 and TRBJ1-5, with a weak D call TRBD1 (5 bases). Per the germline V gene, CDR1 is LNHDA and CDR2 is SQIVND (reference sequence). V was pared by 7 bases and J by 0 bases, with 10 bases between. The CDR3 has 14 amino acids. The CDR3 DNA reads as TGTGCCAGTAACCCAGACAGTAGCAATCAGCCCCAGCATTTT. It specifies CASNPDSSNQPQHF.

This rearrangement joins TRBV10-2 to TRBJ2-2, with D maybe TRBD1 (6 bases). The CDR3 totals 18 residues. Germline V gene lookup returns CDR1 WSHSY and CDR2 SAAADI. The V end lost 4 bases, the J end lost 0 bases, and 18 bases lay between the germline ends. This chain's CDR3 is CASSALGRDIANTGELFF. DNA of the CDR3: TGCGCCAGCAGTGCTTTAGGCCGGGACATAGCGAACACCGGGGAGCTGTTTTTT.

This chain connects TRBV6-6 to TRBJ2-2; 11 nucleotides align to TRBD2. Germline CDR1 MNHNY, CDR2 SVGAGI (reference sequence). The ends lost 3 bases at V and 9 bases at J; junction bases unmatched: 3. CDR3 length: 14 residues. The DNA of the CDR3 is TGTGCCAGCAGTTATGCTAGCGGGAGGAGGGAGCTGTTTTTT. Residues: CASSYASGRRELFF.

The rearrangement links TRBV2 to TRBJ1-1; 9 bases are a match to TRBD1. The CDR3 spans 12 residues. With V trimmed by 5 bases and J by 10 bases, 5 bases remained unmatched. The germline gives CDR1 SNHLY, CDR2 FYNNEI. CDR3 DNA sequence: TGTGCCAGCAGTCAGCGACAGGGGGGAGCTTTCTTT. Protein sequence: CASSQRQGGAFF.

In its sample, this clone was seen once. This chain connects TRBV7-9 to TRBJ1-6; 7 positions match TRBD1. V lost 6 bases, J lost 7 bases, and 9 bases stayed unmatched. This CDR3 has 15 amino acids. CDR1 and CDR2 from the germline V gene are SEHNR and FQNEAQ (reference sequence). The CDR3 DNA reads TGTGCCAGCAGTTCTTTGGGACAGCAGAATTCACCCCTCCACTTT. This codes for CASSSLGQQNSPLHF.

The chain uses TRBV14 and TRBJ1-1; maybe TRBD1 (6 bases). V gave up 1 base and J gave up 10 bases, with 13 bases separating them. This CDR3 has 13 residues. In germline, CDR1 is SGHDN, CDR2 FVKESK. The CDR3 loop reads CASSQALQGVAFF. CDR3 coding DNA: TGTGCCAGCAGCCAAGCCCTACAGGGAGTAGCTTTCTTT.

The chain carries TRBV7-2 and TRBJ1-2; TRBD1 aligns across 11 bases. The V gene's germline CDR1 is SGHTA and CDR2 FQGNSA. The trim removed 0 bases at V and 0 bases at J, leaving 9 bases unmatched. The CDR3 contains 19 residues. The CDR3: CASSLAVGGQGAPNYGYTF. The DNA of the CDR3 is TGTGCCAGCAGCTTAGCGGTGGGAGGACAGGGGGCCCCTAACTATGGCTACACCTTC.

This sequence joins TRBV28 and TRBJ2-7, with TRBD2 matching over 8 bases. There are 15 residues in the CDR3. V dropped 7 bases and J dropped 3; count of bases not matched to a gene: 11. CDR1 and CDR2 (germline): MDHEN, SYDVKM. Written as DNA, the CDR3 is TGTGCCAGCACCTCGGGCAGCGGGAGTCTCTACGAGCAGTACTTC. Encoded protein: CASTSGSGSLYEQYF.

V and J are TRBV10-2 and TRBJ1-1, with no clear D. V lost 4 bases and J 5 bases, leaving 5 bases between the germline ends. The CDR3 runs to 11 residues. Germline CDR1 and CDR2: WSHSY and SAAADI. The CDR3: CASSGQTEAFF. DNA of the CDR3: TGCGCCAGCAGTGGCCAGACTGAAGCTTTCTTT.